This TCR beta chain originates from a study of spatial heterogeneity in lung cancer. V was pared by 1 base and J by 5 bases, with 11 bases between. Germline CDR1 is SGHVS and CDR2 is FQNEAQ. This CDR3 spans 14 amino acids. In its sample, this clonotype was seen many times. From the 5' RACE reads, TCRdb called clonotypes with MiXCR, one entry per CDR3 protein. The sample includes under 30,000 distinct CDR3 sequences, 4% to 6% seen only once; the top ten take under 6.5%. Indicated time point: sample taken at primary tumor resection. Sequencing covered unsorted whole RNA taken from tumor, nontumor lung or frozen PBMC.

The sequence was collected from a male donor with early-stage non-small cell lung cancer. This sample comprised PBMCs, obtained at surgery. The rearrangement joins TRBV7-8 to TRBJ1-1, with TRBD1 as a possible D gene (6 bases). The CDR3 loop is CASSLVQGRTEAFF. The CDR3 DNA is TGTGCCAGCAGCTTAGTTCAGGGGAGGACTGAAGCTTTCTTT.